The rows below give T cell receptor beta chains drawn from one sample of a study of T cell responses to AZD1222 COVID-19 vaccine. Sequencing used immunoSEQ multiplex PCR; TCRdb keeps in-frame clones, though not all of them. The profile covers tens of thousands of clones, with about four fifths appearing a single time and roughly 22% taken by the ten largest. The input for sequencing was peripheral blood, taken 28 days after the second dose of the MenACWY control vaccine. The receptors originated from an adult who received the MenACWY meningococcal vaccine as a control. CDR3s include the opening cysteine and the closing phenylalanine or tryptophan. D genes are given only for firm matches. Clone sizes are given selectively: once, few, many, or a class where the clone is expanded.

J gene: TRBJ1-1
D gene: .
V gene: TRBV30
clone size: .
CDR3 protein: CAWRWSGGGTEAFF
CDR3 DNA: TGTGCCTGGAGATGGAGTGGGGGGGGCACTGAAGCTTTCTTT

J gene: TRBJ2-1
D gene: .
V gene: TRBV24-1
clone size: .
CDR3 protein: CATSAGLLLNEQFF
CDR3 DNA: TGTGCCACCAGTGCTGGGTTACTTTTAAATGAGCAGTTCTTC

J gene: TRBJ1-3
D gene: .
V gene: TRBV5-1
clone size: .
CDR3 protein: CASSLEGDGNTIYF
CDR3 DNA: TGCGCCAGCAGCTTGGAGGGAGATGGAAACACCATATATTTT

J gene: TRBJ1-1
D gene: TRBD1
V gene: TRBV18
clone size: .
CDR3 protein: CASSPIGQGDTEAFF
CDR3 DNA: TGTGCCAGCTCACCCATCGGACAGGGGGACACTGAAGCTTTCTTT

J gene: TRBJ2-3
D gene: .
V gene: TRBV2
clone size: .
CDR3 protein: CASSGDRTDTQYF
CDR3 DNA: TGTGCCAGCAGTGGGGATCGCACAGATACGCAGTATTTT

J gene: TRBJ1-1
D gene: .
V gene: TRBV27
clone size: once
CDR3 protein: CASSPYSMNTEAFF
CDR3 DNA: TGTGCCAGCAGTCCCTATTCGATGAACACTGAAGCTTTCTTT

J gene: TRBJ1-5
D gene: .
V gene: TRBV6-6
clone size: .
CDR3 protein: CASSLTGDNQPQHF
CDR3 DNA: TGTGCCAGCAGTCTGACAGGCGACAATCAGCCCCAGCATTTT

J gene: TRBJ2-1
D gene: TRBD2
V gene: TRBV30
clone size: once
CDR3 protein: CACSGISYNEQFF
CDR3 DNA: TGTGCCTGCAGCGGGATCTCCTACAATGAGCAGTTCTTC

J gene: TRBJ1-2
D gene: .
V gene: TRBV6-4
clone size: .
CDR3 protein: CASSESPQPGAYGYTF
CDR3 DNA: TGTGCCAGCAGTGAAAGTCCCCAGCCAGGGGCCTATGGCTACACCTTC

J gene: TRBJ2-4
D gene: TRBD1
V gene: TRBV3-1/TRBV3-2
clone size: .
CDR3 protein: CASSQPTGGKNIQYF
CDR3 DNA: TGTGCCAGCAGCCAGCCCACAGGGGGCAAAAACATTCAGTACTTC

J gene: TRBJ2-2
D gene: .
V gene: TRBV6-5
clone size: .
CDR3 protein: CASRETGNTGELFF
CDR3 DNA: TGTGCCAGCAGGGAGACAGGGAACACCGGGGAGCTGTTTTTT

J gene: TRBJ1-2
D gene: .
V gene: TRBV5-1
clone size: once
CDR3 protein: CASSLQGGGHYGYTF
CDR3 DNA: TGCGCCAGCAGCTTGCAAGGGGGAGGTCACTATGGCTACACCTTC

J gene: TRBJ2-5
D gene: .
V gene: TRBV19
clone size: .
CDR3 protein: CASSMETGFKTQYF
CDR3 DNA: TGTGCCAGTAGTATGGAGACAGGATTCAAGACCCAGTACTTC

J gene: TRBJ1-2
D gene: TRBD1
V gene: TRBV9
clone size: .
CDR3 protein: CASSGGAGGGNYGYTF
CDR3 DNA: TGTGCCAGCAGCGGAGGGGCAGGGGGAGGTAACTATGGCTACACCTTC

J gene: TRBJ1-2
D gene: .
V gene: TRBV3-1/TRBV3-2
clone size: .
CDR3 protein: CASSHAQTNYGYTF
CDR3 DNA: TGTGCCAGCAGCCATGCACAGACCAACTATGGCTACACCTTC

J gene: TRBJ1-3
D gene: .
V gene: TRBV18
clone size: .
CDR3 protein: CGTHGQISGNTIYF
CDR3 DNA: TGTGGCACCCATGGACAGATCTCTGGAAACACCATATATTTT

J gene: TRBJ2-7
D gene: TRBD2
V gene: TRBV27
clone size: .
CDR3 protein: CASSLSPMSSGRLSEQYF
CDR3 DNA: TGTGCCAGCAGTTTATCCCCCATGTCTAGCGGGAGATTATCCGAGCAGTACTTC

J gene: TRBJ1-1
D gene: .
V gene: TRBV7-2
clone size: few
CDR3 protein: CASRQPTGQNTEAFF
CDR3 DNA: TGTGCCAGCAGACAGCCCACAGGTCAGAACACTGAAGCTTTCTTT

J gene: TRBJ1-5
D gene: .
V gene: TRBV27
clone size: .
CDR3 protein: CASSLTTGQPQHF
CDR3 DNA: TGTGCCAGCAGCCTAACAACGGGACAGCCCCAGCATTTT

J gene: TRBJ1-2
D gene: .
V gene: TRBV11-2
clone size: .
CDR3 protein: CASSLDRRDTFYGYTF
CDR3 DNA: TGTGCCAGCAGCTTAGATCGGAGGGATACCTTCTATGGCTACACCTTC

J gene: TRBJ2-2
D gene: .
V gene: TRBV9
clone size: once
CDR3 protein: CASSATTSNTGELFF
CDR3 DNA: TGTGCCAGCAGCGCGACGACTAGTAACACCGGGGAGCTGTTTTTT

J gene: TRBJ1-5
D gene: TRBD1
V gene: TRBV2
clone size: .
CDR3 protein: CASVGQGSQPQHF
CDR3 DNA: TGTGCCAGCGTAGGACAGGGGTCTCAGCCCCAGCATTTT

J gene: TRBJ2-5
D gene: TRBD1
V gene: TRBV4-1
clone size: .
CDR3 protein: CASSQEGGLGQKTQYF
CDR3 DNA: TGCGCCAGCAGCCAAGAAGGGGGCCTCGGTCAGAAGACCCAGTACTTC

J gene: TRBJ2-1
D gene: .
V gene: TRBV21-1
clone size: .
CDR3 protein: CASTRLADYNEQFF
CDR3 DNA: TGTGCCAGCACCCGACTAGCGGACTACAATGAGCAGTTCTTC

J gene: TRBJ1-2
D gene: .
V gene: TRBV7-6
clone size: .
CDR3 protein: CASSLKQGGPYTF
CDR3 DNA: TGTGCCAGCAGCTTAAAACAGGGAGGACCCTACACCTTC

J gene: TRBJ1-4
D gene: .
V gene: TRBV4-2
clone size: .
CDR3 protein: CASSQDFRSAGNEKLFF
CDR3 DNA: TGTGCCAGCAGCCAAGATTTTCGATCGGCAGGTAATGAAAAACTGTTTTTT

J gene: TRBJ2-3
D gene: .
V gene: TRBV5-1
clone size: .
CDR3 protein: CASSLVGTDTQYF
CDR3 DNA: TGCGCCAGCAGCTTGGTTGGCACAGATACGCAGTATTTT

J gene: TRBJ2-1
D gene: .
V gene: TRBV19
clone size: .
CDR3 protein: CASTQTKGGQFF
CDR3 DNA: TGTGCCAGCACACAAACGAAGGGTGGGCAGTTCTTC

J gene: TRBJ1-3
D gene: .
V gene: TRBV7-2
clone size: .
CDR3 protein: CASSLSGALGNTIYF
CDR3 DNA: TGTGCCAGCAGCTTATCAGGGGCCCTGGGAAACACCATATATTTT

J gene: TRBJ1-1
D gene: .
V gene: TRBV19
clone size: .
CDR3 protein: CASSRQPRGTEAFF
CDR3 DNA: TGTGCCAGTAGTAGGCAGCCCCGGGGCACTGAAGCTTTCTTT

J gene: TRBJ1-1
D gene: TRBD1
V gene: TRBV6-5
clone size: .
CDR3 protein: CASTPEGAPEAFF
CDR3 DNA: TGTGCCAGCACCCCGGAGGGGGCTCCTGAAGCTTTCTTT

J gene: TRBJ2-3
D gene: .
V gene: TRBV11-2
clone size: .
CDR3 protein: CASSLEQGRGRQDTQYF
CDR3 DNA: TGTGCCAGCAGCTTAGAACAGGGAAGAGGCAGGCAAGATACGCAGTATTTT

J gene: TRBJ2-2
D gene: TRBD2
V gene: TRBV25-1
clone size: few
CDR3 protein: CASSEMGSGIHGELFF
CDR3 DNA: TGTGCCAGCAGTGAAATGGGTAGCGGGATTCACGGGGAGCTGTTTTTT

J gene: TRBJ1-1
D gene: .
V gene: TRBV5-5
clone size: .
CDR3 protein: CASSLGPTATEAFF
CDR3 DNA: TGTGCCAGCAGCTTGGGCCCAACCGCAACTGAAGCTTTCTTT

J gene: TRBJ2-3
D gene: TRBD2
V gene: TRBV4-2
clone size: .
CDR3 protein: CASSPLSAGGGDTQYF
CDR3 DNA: TGTGCCAGCAGCCCTCTCTCAGCGGGAGGCGGGGATACGCAGTATTTT

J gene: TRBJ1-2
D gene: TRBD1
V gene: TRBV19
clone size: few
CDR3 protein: CASCSGTGLCYGYTF
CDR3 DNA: TGTGCCAGTTGTTCCGGGACAGGATTATGCTATGGCTACACCTTC

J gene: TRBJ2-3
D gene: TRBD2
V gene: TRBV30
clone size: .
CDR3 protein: CAWSSRVAGGLDF
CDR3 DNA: TGTGCCTGGAGTTCAAGAGTTGCGGGGGGGCTGGATTTT

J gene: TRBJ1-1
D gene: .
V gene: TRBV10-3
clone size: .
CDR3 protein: CAISETGTLNTEAFF
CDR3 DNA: TGTGCCATCAGTGAGACAGGGACCCTAAACACTGAAGCTTTCTTT

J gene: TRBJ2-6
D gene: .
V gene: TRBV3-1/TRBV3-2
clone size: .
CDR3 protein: CASSQDPWGWDSGANVLTF
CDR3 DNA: TGTGCCAGCAGCCAAGATCCGTGGGGATGGGACTCTGGGGCCAACGTCCTGACTTTC

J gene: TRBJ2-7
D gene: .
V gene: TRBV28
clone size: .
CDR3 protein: CASSPGLAGQQYF
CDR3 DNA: TGTGCCAGCAGTCCCGGACTGGCGGGCCAGCAGTACTTC

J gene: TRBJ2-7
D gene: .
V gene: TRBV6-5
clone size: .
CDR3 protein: CASSPEWDYEQYF
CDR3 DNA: TGTGCCAGCAGCCCCGAGTGGGACTACGAGCAGTACTTC

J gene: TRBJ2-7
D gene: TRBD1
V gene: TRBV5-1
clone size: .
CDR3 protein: CASKTGQGFYEQYF
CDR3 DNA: TGCGCCAGTAAAACGGGACAGGGATTCTACGAGCAGTACTTC

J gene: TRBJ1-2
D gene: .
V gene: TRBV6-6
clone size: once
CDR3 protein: CASSSPGGGGYTF
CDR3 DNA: TGTGCCAGCAGTTCCCCCGGGGGCGGCGGCTACACCTTC

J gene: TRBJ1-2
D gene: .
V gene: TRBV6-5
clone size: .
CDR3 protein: CASSYSEGVFGYTF
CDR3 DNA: TGTGCCAGCAGTTACTCAGAGGGGGTCTTTGGCTACACCTTC

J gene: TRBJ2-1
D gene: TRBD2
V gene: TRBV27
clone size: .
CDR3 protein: CASSSFLAGGRSNEQFF
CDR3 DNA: TGTGCCAGCAGTTCCTTTCTTGCGGGAGGTAGGTCCAATGAGCAGTTCTTC

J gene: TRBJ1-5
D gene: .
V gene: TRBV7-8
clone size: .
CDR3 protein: CASSASRGHQPQHF
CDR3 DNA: TGTGCCAGCAGCGCCTCCAGGGGCCATCAGCCCCAGCATTTT

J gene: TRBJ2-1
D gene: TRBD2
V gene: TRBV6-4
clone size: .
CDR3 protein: CASSGTSEWPGIYEQFF
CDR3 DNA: TGTGCCAGCAGCGGAACTAGCGAGTGGCCCGGGATCTATGAGCAGTTCTTC

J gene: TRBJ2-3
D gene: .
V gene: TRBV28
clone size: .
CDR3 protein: CASNAEPGTRSTDTQYF
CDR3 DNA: TGTGCCAGCAACGCGGAACCCGGGACCCGGAGCACAGATACGCAGTATTTT

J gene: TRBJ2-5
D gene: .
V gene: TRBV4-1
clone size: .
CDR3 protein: CASSQGGVETQYF
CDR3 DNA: TGCGCCAGCAGCCAAGGGGGGGTTGAGACCCAGTACTTC

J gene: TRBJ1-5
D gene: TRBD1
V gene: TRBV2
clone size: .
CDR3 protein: CASRGDREESNQPQHF
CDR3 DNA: TGTGCCAGCAGGGGGGACAGGGAGGAAAGCAATCAGCCCCAGCATTTT

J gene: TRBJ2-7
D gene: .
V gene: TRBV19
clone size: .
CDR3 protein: CASSMFGFGTNYEQYF
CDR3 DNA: TGTGCCAGTAGTATGTTCGGTTTTGGAACCAACTACGAGCAGTACTTC

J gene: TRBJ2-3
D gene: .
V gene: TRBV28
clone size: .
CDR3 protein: CASSFWTDTQYF
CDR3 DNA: TGTGCCAGCTCCTTCTGGACAGATACGCAGTATTTT

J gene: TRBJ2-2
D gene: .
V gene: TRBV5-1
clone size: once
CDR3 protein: CASSPSGPRNTGELFF
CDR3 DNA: TGCGCCAGCAGCCCCTCGGGGCCGAGAAACACCGGGGAGCTGTTTTTT

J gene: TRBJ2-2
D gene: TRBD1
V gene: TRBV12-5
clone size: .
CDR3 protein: CASGLVQGDTGELFF
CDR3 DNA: TGTGCTAGTGGTTTGGTACAGGGGGACACCGGGGAGCTGTTTTTT

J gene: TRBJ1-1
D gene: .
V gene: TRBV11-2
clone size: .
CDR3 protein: CASSQGRNTEAFF
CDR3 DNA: TGTGCCAGCAGCCAGGGACGGAACACTGAAGCTTTCTTT

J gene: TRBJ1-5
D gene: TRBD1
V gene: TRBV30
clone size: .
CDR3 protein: CAWREGADQPQHF
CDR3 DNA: TGTGCCTGGAGAGAGGGGGCGGATCAGCCCCAGCATTTT

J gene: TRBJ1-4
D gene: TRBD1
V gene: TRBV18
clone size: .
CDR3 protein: CASSPGQPNEKLFF
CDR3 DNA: TGTGCCAGCTCACCGGGACAGCCGAATGAAAAACTGTTTTTT

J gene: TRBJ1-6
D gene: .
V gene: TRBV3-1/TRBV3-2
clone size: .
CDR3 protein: CASSPLGQTSSYNSPLHF
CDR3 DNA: TGTGCCAGCAGCCCTCTGGGGCAGACCAGCTCCTATAATTCACCCCTCCACTTT

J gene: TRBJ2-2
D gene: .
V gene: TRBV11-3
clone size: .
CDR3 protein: CASSLAGGELFF
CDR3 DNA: TGTGCCAGCAGCTTGGCAGGCGGGGAGCTGTTTTTT

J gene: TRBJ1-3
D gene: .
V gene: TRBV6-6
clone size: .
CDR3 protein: CASGEISGTIYF
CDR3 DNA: TGTGCCAGCGGGGAGATCTCGGGCACCATATATTTT